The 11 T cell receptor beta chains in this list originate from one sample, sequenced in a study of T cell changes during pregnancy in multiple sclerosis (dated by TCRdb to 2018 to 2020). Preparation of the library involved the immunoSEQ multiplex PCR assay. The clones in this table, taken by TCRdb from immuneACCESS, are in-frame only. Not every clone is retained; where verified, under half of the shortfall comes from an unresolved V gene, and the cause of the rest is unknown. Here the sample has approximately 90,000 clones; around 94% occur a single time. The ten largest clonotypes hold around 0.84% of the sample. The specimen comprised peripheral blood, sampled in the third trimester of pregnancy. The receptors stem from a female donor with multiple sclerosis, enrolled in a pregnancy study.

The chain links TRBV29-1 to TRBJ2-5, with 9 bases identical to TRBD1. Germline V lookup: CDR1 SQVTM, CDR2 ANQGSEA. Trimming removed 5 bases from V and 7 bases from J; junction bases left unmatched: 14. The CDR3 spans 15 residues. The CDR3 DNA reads TGCAGCGTTCGGGACGCTAACTTGGGACAGGGGACCCAGTACTTC. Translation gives CSVRDANLGQGTQYF.

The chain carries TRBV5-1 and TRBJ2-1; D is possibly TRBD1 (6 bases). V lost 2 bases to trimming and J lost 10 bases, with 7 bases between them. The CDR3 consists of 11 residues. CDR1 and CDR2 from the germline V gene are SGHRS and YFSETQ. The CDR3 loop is CASSFTGEQFF. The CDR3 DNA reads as TGCGCCAGCAGCTTTACAGGGGAGCAGTTCTTC.

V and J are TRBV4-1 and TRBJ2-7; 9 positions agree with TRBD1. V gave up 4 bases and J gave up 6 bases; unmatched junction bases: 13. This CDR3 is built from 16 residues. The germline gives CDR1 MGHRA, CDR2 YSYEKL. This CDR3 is CASSLGPGQGIVEQYF. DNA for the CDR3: TGCGCCAGCAGCCTAGGGCCGGGACAGGGAATTGTCGAGCAGTACTTC.

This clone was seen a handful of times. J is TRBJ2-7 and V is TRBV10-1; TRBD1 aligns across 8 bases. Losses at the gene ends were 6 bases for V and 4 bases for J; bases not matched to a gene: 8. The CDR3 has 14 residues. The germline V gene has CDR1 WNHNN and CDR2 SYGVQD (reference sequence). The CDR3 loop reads CASSDGQGWYEQYF. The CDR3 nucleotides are TGCGCCAGCAGCGACGGACAGGGTTGGTACGAGCAGTACTTC.

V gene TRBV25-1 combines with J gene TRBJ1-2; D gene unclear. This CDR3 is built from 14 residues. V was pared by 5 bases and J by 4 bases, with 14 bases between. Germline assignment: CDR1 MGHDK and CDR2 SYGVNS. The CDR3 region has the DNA TGTGCCAGCAGTTCTCCCGCGAGAGGCTATGGCTACACCTTC. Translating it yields CASSSPARGYGYTF.

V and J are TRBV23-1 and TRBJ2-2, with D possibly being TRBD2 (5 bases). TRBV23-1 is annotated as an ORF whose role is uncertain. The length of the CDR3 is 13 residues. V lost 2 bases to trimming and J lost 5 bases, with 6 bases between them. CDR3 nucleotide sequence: TGCGCCAGCAGTCAAGAGGGAACCGGGGAGCTGTTTTTT. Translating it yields CASSQEGTGELFF.

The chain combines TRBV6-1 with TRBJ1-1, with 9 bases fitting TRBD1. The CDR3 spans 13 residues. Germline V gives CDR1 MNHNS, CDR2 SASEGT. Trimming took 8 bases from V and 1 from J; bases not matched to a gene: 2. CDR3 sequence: CASWTGENTEAFF. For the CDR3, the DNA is TGTGCCAGCTGGACAGGGGAGAACACTGAAGCTTTCTTT.

The CDR3 sequence: CASSGPGQGTEAFF. In DNA, the CDR3 is TGTGCCAGCAGTGGACCGGGACAGGGTACTGAAGCTTTCTTT. V is TRBV6-1 and J is TRBJ1-1; 9 bases map to TRBD1. The germline V gene encodes CDR1 MNHNS and CDR2 SASEGT. The CDR3 covers 14 residues. The ends lost 4 bases at V and 5 bases at J; junction bases unmatched: 5.

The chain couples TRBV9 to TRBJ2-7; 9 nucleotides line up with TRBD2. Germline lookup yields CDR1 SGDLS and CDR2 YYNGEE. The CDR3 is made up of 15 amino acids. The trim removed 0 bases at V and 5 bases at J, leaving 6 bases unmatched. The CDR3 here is CASSVGGSGSHEQYF. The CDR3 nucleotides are TGTGCCAGCAGCGTAGGGGGTAGCGGGAGTCACGAGCAGTACTTC.

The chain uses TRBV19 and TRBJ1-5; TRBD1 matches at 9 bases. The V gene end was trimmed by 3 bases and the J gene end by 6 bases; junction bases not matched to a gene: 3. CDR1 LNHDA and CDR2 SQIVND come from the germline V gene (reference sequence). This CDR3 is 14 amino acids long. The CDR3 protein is CASSIDRGAQPQHF. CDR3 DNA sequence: TGTGCCAGTAGTATCGACAGGGGGGCTCAGCCCCAGCATTTT.

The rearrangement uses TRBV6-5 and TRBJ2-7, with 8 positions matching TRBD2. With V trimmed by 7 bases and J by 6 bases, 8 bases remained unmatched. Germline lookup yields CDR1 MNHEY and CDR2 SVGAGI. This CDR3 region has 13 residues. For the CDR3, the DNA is TGTGCCAGCAAAGTCGGGGCGGGAGGCGAGCAGTACTTC. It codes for CASKVGAGGEQYF.